This T cell receptor (beta chain) was profiled in a study of beta chain features in type 1 diabetes (dated by TCRdb to the late 2010s). Concerning the study at large: Mean age, gender distribution, total cell number and subset yield were not different between patients and healthy donors. Across all samples, some 100,000,000 sorted cells were examined, and cell number per subset correlated strongly with RNA yield. In the study, TCRB repertoires of sorted circulating CD4+ T cell subsets from recently diagnosed type 1 diabetes patients were compared with those of matched healthy donors. Regulatory and stem cell-like memory subsets were isolated from only 8 patients and about 8 healthy donors, whereas naive and central memory subsets came from all 30 or so donors.

As for this clone: Its antigen remains unidentified. No clone much larger than this one lies a single base away; base qualities are absent.

The entire isolated RNA was reverse transcribed using the High Capacity cDNA Reverse Transcription Kit, and thus expressed TCRB transcripts were sequenced. Deep immunoSEQ sequencing was applied to naive, central memory and regulatory T cell samples, giving an average of about 3.4 million total reads per sample. Sorted cells were lysed in RLT buffer and RNA was extracted with DNase-treated RNeasy Micro or Mini kits, depending on cell number. Each cell subset was processed separately to prevent cross-contamination, with patient and healthy donor samples processed together. TCRB sequences were amplified from cDNA with the immunoSEQ multiplex PCR, producing 87-bp fragments spanning the CDR3 region. Amplicons were sequenced on the Illumina HiSeq platform. The published analysis was carried out like this. Synthetic template baselines were used to correct PCR bias computationally, reads within Hamming distance 2 were collapsed, and singletons that could not be merged were discarded. By aligning reads against IMGT, V, D and J genes, CDR3 length, and insertions or deletions at six rearrangement sites were assigned. Within each subset, clonotype counts were normalized to sorted cell number, and only after that were true diversity and Gini coefficients computed with the tcR R package. The overlap coefficient, calculated on TCRB nucleotide sequences, was used to measure repertoire sharing. TCRdb provides this immuneACCESS table in a form limited to in-frame rearrangements. Some clones are lacking; in checked studies, under half of them reflect an unresolved V gene, and why the rest are absent is not known. V and J calls and clone size come straight from that table; D and trimming were deduced from the DNA. The sample yields about 140,000 clones; less than 10% were counted once. The top ten clones comprise less than 0.85% of the sample.

From each donor, a single peripheral blood sample of 95 to 150 mL on average was drawn into heparinised tubes. A BD FACSAria II was used to sort naive, central memory, regulatory and stem cell-like memory CD4+ T cells with a panel that included CD45RO, CCR7, CD25, CD127, CD95 and CD27. A purity above 98% was achieved for all sorted populations. PBMCs were separated immediately by Lymphoprep density gradient centrifugation and were stained directly, without being cultured. Samples were stained and sorted in pairs, with one healthy donor and one patient per experiment, so that batch effects were minimized. The research as a whole found: Because cDNA rather than genomic DNA was sequenced, highly expressing activated cells could have been over-represented, although no difference in activation and CD3 levels was found between groups. PCR might favor shorter templates, but patient and control samples were amplified and corrected together, so any skew would affect both groups equally. The naive, central memory and regulatory TCRB repertoires appeared to resemble one another more closely among patients than among healthy donors. In all four CD4+ subsets, TCRB CDR3 length was moderately but significantly shorter in type 1 diabetes patients. Because small numbers of individuals were included in the HLA sub-analyses, any influence of HLA type on TCRB rearrangement was left unresolved. Patients with type 1 diabetes made fewer insertions and deleted more nucleotides at VDJ recombination sites, implying thymic rearrangement abnormalities.

The junction carries 19 bases between V and J, which are trimmed by 6 bases and 4 bases respectively. CDR1 and CDR2 (SGHVS, FQNEAQ) derive from the germline V gene. Taken from cysteine to phenylalanine, the CDR3 has 17 residues. Here the CDR3 DNA is all that survives: 51 bases in frame from base 1. The sequenced sample was central memory CD4+ T cells from blood. This clonotype was obtained from a woman in her thirties or forties in good health. The V gene is TRBV7-8 and the J gene is TRBJ1-6; no D gene can be assigned with confidence. CDR3 loop: CASRQKEEKGYNSPLHF. At the DNA level, the sequence is TGTGCCAGCAGACAAAAGGAGGAGAAGGGATATAATTCACCCCTCCACTTT.